The source of this T cell receptor (beta chain) is a study of shared T cell receptors in the human thymus. Only in-frame clones appear in the TCRdb table, and some are missing; sequencing was by immunoSEQ multiplex PCR. The data hold hundreds of thousands of clones, with 78% observed a single time. The CDR3 length is 14 residues. CDR1 LNHNV and CDR2 YYDKDF come from the germline V gene (reference sequence). The V gene end was trimmed by 8 bases and the J gene end by 9 bases; junction bases not matched to a gene: 8. This sample also belongs to another study, concerning human thymus T cells. This second study notes: During corrective heart surgery, resections were taken, and the thymus tissue came from them. Gene usage (both V and J) appeared biased in thymic and blood repertoires. Highly overlapping thymic repertoires in unrelated individuals were reported by related research.

Material: thymocytes. The sequence was obtained from a boy in the first two years of life with a congenital heart defect. This rearrangement joins TRBV15 to TRBJ2-1, with TRBD2 matching over 12 bases. As DNA, the CDR3 is TGTGCCACCGGAACTAGCGGGAGGATGGGTGAGCAGTTCTTC. Amino acid sequence: CATGTSGRMGEQFF.